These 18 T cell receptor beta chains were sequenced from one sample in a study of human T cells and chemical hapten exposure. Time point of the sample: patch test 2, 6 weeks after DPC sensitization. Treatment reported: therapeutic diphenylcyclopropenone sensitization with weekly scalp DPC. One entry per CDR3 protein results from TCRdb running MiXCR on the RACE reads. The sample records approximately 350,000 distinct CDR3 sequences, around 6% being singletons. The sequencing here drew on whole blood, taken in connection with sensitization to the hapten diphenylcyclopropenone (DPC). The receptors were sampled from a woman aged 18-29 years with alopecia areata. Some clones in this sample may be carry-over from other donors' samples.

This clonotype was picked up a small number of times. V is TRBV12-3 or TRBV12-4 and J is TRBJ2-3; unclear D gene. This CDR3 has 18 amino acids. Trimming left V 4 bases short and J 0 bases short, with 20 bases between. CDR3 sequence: CASSYSLELDPSTDTQYF. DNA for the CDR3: TGTGCCAGCAGTTACTCTCTGGAGTTAGACCCTAGCACAGATACGCAGTATTTT.

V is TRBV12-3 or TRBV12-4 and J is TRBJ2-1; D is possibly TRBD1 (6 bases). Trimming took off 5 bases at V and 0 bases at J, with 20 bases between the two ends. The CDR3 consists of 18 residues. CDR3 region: CASSQLSRGLSSYNEQFF. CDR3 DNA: TGTGCCAGCAGTCAGCTCTCCAGGGGATTGTCCTCCTACAATGAGCAGTTCTTC.

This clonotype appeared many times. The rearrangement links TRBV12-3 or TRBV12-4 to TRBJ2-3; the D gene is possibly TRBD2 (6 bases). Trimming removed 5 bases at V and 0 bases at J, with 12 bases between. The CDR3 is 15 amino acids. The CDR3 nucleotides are TGTGCCAGCAGTAACGGGGGTGCCAGCACAGATACGCAGTATTTT. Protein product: CASSNGGASTDTQYF.

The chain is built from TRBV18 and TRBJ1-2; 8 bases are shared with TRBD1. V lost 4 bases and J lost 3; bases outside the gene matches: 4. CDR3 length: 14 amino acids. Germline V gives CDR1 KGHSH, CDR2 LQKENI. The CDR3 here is CASSRLGQDYGYTF. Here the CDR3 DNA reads TGTGCCAGCTCACGACTGGGACAGGACTATGGCTACACCTTC.

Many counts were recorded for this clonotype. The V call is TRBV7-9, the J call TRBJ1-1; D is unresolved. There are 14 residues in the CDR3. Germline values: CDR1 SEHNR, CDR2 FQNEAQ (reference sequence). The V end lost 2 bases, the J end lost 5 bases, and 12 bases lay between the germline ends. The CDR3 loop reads CASSLSGSATEAFF. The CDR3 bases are TGTGCCAGCAGCTTATCTGGGTCCGCGACTGAAGCTTTCTTT.

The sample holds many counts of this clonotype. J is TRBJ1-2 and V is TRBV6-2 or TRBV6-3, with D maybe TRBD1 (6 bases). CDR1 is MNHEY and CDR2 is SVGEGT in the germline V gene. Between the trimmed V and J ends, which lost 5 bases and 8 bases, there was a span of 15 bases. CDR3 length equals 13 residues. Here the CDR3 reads CASSEQGSKGYTF. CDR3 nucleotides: TGTGCCAGCAGTGAGCAGGGGAGTAAGGGCTACACCTTC.

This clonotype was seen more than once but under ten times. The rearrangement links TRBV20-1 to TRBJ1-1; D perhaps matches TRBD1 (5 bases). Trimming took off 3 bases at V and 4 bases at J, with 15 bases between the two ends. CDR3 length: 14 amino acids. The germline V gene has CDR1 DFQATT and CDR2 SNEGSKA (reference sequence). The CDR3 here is CSARLPGKGTEAFF. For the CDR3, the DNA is TGCAGTGCTAGGCTCCCAGGGAAGGGCACTGAAGCTTTCTTT.

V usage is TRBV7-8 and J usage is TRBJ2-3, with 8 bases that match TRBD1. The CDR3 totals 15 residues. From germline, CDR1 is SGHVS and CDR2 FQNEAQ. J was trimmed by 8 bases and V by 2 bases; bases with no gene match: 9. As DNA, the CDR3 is TGTGCCAGCAGCTTACGGCAGGGGGCTGGGGGTACGCAGTATTTT. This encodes CASSLRQGAGGTQYF.

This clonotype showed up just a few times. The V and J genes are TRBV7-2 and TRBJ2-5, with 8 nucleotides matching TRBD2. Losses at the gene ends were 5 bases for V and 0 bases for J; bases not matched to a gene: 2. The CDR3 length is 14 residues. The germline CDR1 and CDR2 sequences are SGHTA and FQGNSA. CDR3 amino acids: CASSQRGYQETQYF. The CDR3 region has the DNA TGTGCCAGCAGCCAGCGGGGGTACCAAGAGACCCAGTACTTC.

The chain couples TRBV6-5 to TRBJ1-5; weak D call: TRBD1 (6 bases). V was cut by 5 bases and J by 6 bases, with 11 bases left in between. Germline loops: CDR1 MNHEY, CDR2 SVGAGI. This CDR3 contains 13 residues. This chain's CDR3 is CASSRGAGQPQHF. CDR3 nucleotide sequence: TGTGCCAGCAGTCGGGGGGCGGGTCAGCCCCAGCATTTT.

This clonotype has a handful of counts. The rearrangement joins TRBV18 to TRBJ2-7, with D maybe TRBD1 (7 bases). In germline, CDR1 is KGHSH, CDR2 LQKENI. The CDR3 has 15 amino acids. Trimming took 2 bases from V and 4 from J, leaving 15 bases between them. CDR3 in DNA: TGTGCCAGCTCACCAAAATGGGCAGGGGGGTACGAGCAGTACTTC. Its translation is CASSPKWAGGYEQYF.

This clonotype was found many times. The CDR3 sequence is CASSELRGGRESTDTQYF. The CDR3, as DNA: TGTGCCAGCAGTGAATTGCGGGGGGGCCGGGAGAGCACAGATACGCAGTATTTT. This chain links TRBV25-1 with TRBJ2-3, with TRBD2 matching over 9 bases. V dropped 1 base and J dropped 0; count of bases not matched to a gene: 8. Germline-derived CDR1 and CDR2 are MGHDK and SYGVNS. This CDR3 has 18 amino acids.

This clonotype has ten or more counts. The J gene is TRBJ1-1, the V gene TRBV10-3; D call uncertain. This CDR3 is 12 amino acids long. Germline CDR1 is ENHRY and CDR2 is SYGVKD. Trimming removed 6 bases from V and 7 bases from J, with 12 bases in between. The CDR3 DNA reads TGTGCCATCAGCGAGCCCGGGATTGAAGCTTTCTTT. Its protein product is CAISEPGIEAFF.

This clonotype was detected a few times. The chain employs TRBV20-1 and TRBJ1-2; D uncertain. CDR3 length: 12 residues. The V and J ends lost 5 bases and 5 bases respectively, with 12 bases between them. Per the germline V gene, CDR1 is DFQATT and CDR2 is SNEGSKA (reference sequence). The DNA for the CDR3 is TGCAGTGCTCCGGGATTATCGTATGGCTACACCTTC. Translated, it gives CSAPGLSYGYTF.

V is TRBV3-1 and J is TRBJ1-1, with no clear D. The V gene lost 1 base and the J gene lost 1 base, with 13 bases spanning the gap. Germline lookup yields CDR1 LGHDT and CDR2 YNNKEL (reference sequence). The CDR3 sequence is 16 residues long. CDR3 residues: CASSQGRLARNTEAFF. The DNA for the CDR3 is TGTGCCAGCAGCCAAGGCCGTCTGGCACGGAACACTGAAGCTTTCTTT.

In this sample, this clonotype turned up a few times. In nucleotides, the CDR3 is TGTGCCAGCAGGATAGGGAGCTCCTATAATTCACCCCTCCACTTT. Translating gives CASRIGSSYNSPLHF. The rearrangement joins TRBV6-2 or TRBV6-3 to TRBJ1-6; D is ambiguous. CDR1 is MNHEY, CDR2 SVGEGT, per germline. Deletions cut 6 bases from V and 0 bases from J, with 9 bases between. The CDR3 is 15 residues long.

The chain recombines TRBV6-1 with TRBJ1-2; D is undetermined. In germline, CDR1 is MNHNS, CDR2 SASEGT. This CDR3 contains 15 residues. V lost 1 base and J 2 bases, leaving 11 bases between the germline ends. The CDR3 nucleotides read TGTGCCAGCAGTGAAGTCCTTGAGCGAAACTATGGCTACACCTTC. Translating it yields CASSEVLERNYGYTF.

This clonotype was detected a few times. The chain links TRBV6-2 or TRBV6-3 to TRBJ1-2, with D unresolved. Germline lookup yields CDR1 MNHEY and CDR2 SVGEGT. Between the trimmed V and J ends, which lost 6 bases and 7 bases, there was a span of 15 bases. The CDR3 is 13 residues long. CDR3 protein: CASSQDDRIGYTF. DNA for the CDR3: TGTGCCAGCAGCCAGGACGACCGGATTGGCTACACCTTC.